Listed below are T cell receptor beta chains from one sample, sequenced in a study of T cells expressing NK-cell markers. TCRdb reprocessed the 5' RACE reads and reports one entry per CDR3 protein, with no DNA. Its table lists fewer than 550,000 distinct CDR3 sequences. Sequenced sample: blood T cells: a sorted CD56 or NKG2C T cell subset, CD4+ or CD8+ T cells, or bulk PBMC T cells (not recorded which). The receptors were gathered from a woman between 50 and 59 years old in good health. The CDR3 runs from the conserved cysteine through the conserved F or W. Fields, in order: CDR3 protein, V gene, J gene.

cdr3_aa: CASSSGQGADTQYF; v_call: TRBV5-1; j_call: TRBJ2-3
cdr3_aa: CASSFTGLGQPQHF; v_call: TRBV12-3/TRBV12-4; j_call: TRBJ1-5
cdr3_aa: CASSEMGLAVNEQFF; v_call: TRBV6-1; j_call: TRBJ2-1
cdr3_aa: CASSLAWTNNEQFF; v_call: TRBV5-1; j_call: TRBJ2-1
cdr3_aa: CASSTRVGELFF; v_call: TRBV7-8; j_call: TRBJ2-2
cdr3_aa: CASSPEGLPGGEQYF; v_call: TRBV5-5; j_call: TRBJ2-7
cdr3_aa: CASTASGKGTGELFF; v_call: TRBV5-1; j_call: TRBJ2-2
cdr3_aa: CASSPRALAGETQYF; v_call: TRBV9; j_call: TRBJ2-5
cdr3_aa: CATSRVAGASGNTIYF; v_call: TRBV15; j_call: TRBJ1-3
cdr3_aa: CASTWRFTEAFF; v_call: TRBV12-3/TRBV12-4; j_call: TRBJ1-1
cdr3_aa: CASRPDRGHYNEQFF; v_call: TRBV11-3; j_call: TRBJ2-1
cdr3_aa: CASSQIRGRTGELFF; v_call: TRBV14; j_call: TRBJ2-2
cdr3_aa: CASSPTTGLGGYTF; v_call: TRBV11-3; j_call: TRBJ1-2
cdr3_aa: CASSPPGTGGYPIQANYGYTF; v_call: TRBV21-1; j_call: TRBJ1-2
cdr3_aa: CASSLRDLNTDTQYF; v_call: TRBV27; j_call: TRBJ2-3
cdr3_aa: CSARSPGVVAFF; v_call: TRBV20-1; j_call: TRBJ1-1
cdr3_aa: CSASDSGGSETQYF; v_call: TRBV20-1; j_call: TRBJ2-5
cdr3_aa: CASSVTGGRTYEQYF; v_call: TRBV9; j_call: TRBJ2-7
cdr3_aa: CASGLRLYNSPLHF; v_call: TRBV12-3/TRBV12-4; j_call: TRBJ1-6
cdr3_aa: CATGTGESGELFF; v_call: TRBV10-3; j_call: TRBJ2-2
cdr3_aa: CASSSGQGTGNEQFF; v_call: TRBV7-6; j_call: TRBJ2-1
cdr3_aa: CAIGPRGNTIYF; v_call: TRBV10-3; j_call: TRBJ1-3
cdr3_aa: CASSLAGQGPYGYTF; v_call: TRBV7-3; j_call: TRBJ1-2
cdr3_aa: CASSWRELTDTQYF; v_call: TRBV27; j_call: TRBJ2-3
cdr3_aa: CSATVLETQYF; v_call: TRBV29-1; j_call: TRBJ2-5
cdr3_aa: CSVQGADGYTF; v_call: TRBV29-1; j_call: TRBJ1-2
cdr3_aa: CAWSLRGLGGTYEQYF; v_call: TRBV30; j_call: TRBJ2-7
cdr3_aa: CASMRPGDRAYEQYF; v_call: TRBV21-1; j_call: TRBJ2-7
cdr3_aa: CASSFNRVRMNTEAFF; v_call: TRBV5-1; j_call: TRBJ1-1
cdr3_aa: CASSRTMVYEQYF; v_call: TRBV6-5; j_call: TRBJ2-7
cdr3_aa: CSASSLLGLPGTGELFF; v_call: TRBV20-1; j_call: TRBJ2-2
cdr3_aa: CASSEWGIQETQYF; v_call: TRBV6-1; j_call: TRBJ2-5
cdr3_aa: CASSRGSGLWGSYNEQFF; v_call: TRBV18; j_call: TRBJ2-1